This note documents a single T cell receptor beta chain sequence. Antigen: not known. The data originate from a study of PD-1 blockade in classical Hodgkin lymphoma. Notes on the study in general: Repertoires differed for reasons still undefined, possibly disease activity or prior therapy. Reports described newly diagnosed patients as having lower baseline TCR diversity than healthy donors.

The time point here: newly diagnosed, previously untreated cHL patient sample. Comparator PBMCs were from newly diagnosed, untreated classical Hodgkin lymphoma. In germline, CDR1 is MNHEY, CDR2 SVGAGI. This CDR3 comprises 14 residues. The V gene lost 5 bases and the J gene lost 8 bases, with 18 bases spanning the gap. Data came from immunoSEQ multiplex PCR; TCRdb stores just in-frame clones and leaves some out. The sample records about 30,000 clones, 90% to 95% being singletons. This chain links TRBV6-5 with TRBJ1-1; D perhaps matches TRBD1 (6 bases). The clonotype was recovered from a human donor with classical Hodgkin lymphoma. The source material was peripheral blood mononuclear cells (PBMCs). CDR3 residues: CASSTRARGVEAFF. CDR3 coding DNA: TGTGCCAGCAGTACTCGGGCCAGGGGCGTCGAAGCTTTCTTT.